Shown below are 12 T cell receptor beta chains from a single sample sequenced in a study of CD8 T cells in Susac syndrome. RNA, at about 0.45 to 1 ug, was reverse transcribed with random hexamers. Each CDR3 protein is one row after TCRdb ran MiXCR on the immunoSEQ multiplex PCR reads. The data show 150,000 to 200,000 distinct CDR3 sequences, roughly 90% seen once. Sequencing was performed on CD4+ T cells from PBMCs. These receptors originate from a human donor with Susac syndrome.

Details on this clonotype: A junction boundary mismatches the germline segment, possibly from a read error. The V and J genes are TRBV7-6 and TRBJ2-6; 9 bases match TRBD1. The CDR3 is made up of 16 amino acids. CDR1 is SGHVS, CDR2 FNYEAQ, per germline. The CDR3 here is CASSLDRGYGANVLTF. The CDR3 DNA reads TGTGCCAGCAGTTTAGACAGGGGGTACGGGGCCAACGTCCTGACTTTC.

This clonotype was observed a few times. This chain connects TRBV5-1 to TRBJ2-7, with 10 bases that match TRBD2. Per the germline V gene, CDR1 is SGHRS and CDR2 is YFSETQ. Trimming cost V 4 bases and J 4 bases; bases outside gene matches: 8. CDR3 length equals 15 residues. The chain's CDR3 is CASSLVAGGEYEQYF. The CDR3 DNA sequence: TGCGCCAGCAGCCTAGTAGCGGGAGGAGAGTACGAGCAGTACTTC.

This sequence joins TRBV29-1 and TRBJ1-3; no reliable D call. This CDR3 is 13 amino acids long. Trimming pared 7 bases from V and 4 bases from J, leaving 14 bases between. Germline-derived CDR1 and CDR2 are SQVTM and ANQGSEA. The CDR3 is CSAARTLGNTIYF. The CDR3 bases are TGCAGCGCCGCACGGACTCTCGGAAACACCATATATTTT.

The genes are TRBV6-5 and TRBJ2-7; tentatively, D is TRBD1 (6 bases). V lost 2 bases and J 2 bases, leaving 10 bases between the germline ends. Germline values: CDR1 MNHEY, CDR2 SVGAGI. The CDR3 runs 14 residues. CDR3 bases: TGTGCCAGCAGTTACACGGACAGAGCCTACGAGCAGTACTTC. It yields the protein CASSYTDRAYEQYF.

The chain has TRBV7-3 and TRBJ2-3; D is perhaps TRBD1 or TRBD2 (5 bases each). Germline V gives CDR1 SGHTA, CDR2 FQGTGA. Between the trimmed V and J ends, which lost 1 base and 2 bases, there was a span of 13 bases. The CDR3 contains 16 residues. Here the CDR3 reads CASSLSGGHSTDTQYF. CDR3 DNA: TGTGCCAGCAGCTTAAGCGGAGGACACTCCACAGATACGCAGTATTTT.

The chain carries TRBV5-1 and TRBJ1-4; possible D gene TRBD1, 5 bases. V lost 1 base to trimming and J lost 7 bases, with 14 bases between them. The CDR3 consists of 15 residues. Germline V CDR1 and CDR2: SGHRS, YFSETQ. The DNA of the CDR3 is TGCGCCAGCAGCTTGCTGGAAGCCGGGGGTGAAAAACTGTTTTTT. Its translation is CASSLLEAGGEKLFF. Using reference TRBV5-1 and TRBJ1-4 for the parts outside the CDR3, the full variable domain is KAGVTQTPRYLIKTRGQQVTLSCSPISGHRSVSWYQQTPGQGLQFLFEYFSETQRNKGNFPGRFSGRQFSNSRSEMNVSTLELGDSALYLCASSLLEAGGEKLFFGSGTQLSVL.

The rearrangement links TRBV25-1 to TRBJ2-3; D uncertain. CDR3 length: 16 amino acids. The V end was cut by 2 bases, the J end by 1 base, with 13 bases between. Germline CDR1 MGHDK, CDR2 SYGVNS. The CDR3 DNA follows: TGTGCCAGCAGTGAAGATCATATAAGGGGCACAGATACGCAGTATTTT. Its protein is CASSEDHIRGTDTQYF.

The chain joins TRBV12-3 or TRBV12-4 to TRBJ2-1, with unresolved D. Trimming pared 4 bases from V and 1 base from J, leaving 20 bases between. This CDR3 has 18 amino acids. Written as DNA, the CDR3 is TGTGCCAGCAGTTCTCAGACCGCGAGTGACGATTCCTACAATGAGCAGTTCTTC. This codes for CASSSQTASDDSYNEQFF.

The rearrangement joins TRBV9 to TRBJ2-5; D perhaps matches TRBD2 (6 bases). The CDR3 has 11 amino acids. The ends were cut back, 7 bases at V and 3 bases at J, with 7 bases in the middle. CDR1 and CDR2 (germline): SGDLS, YYNGEE. The CDR3 coding sequence is TGTGCCAGCGGCGGGGAAGAGACCCAGTACTTC. Encoded protein: CASGGEETQYF.

The chain links TRBV21-1 to TRBJ2-7; TRBD2 was called by the table and not checked on the DNA. TRBV21-1 is assigned pseudogene status. The length of the CDR3 is 17 residues. The CDR3 nucleotides read TGTGCCAGCAGCAAAGGGGAGGGGTCGGCGATCCGGTCCGAGCAGTACTTC. Amino acids: CASSKGEGSAIRSEQYF.

The chain employs TRBV2 and TRBJ2-3; D is uncertain. This CDR3 has 14 amino acids. CDR1 SNHLY and CDR2 FYNNEI come from the germline V gene. V was clipped by 8 bases and J by 3 bases, with 15 bases between them. The CDR3, as DNA: TGTGCCAGCGGCTTAGAGTGGGGTACAGATACGCAGTATTTT. It yields the protein CASGLEWGTDTQYF. Full variable domain (outside the CDR3, taken from reference TRBV2 and TRBJ2-3): EPEVTQTPSHQVTQMGQEVILRCVPISNHLYFYWYRQILGQKVEFLVSFYNNEISEKSEIFDDQFSVERPDGSNFTLKIRSTKLEDSAMYFCASGLEWGTDTQYFGPGTRLTVL.

The chain has TRBV29-1 and TRBJ2-1, with D perhaps assigned TRBD1 or TRBD2 (5 bases each). The germline V and J ends were trimmed by 7 bases and 9 bases, with 25 bases remaining between them. The germline V gene has CDR1 SQVTM and CDR2 ANQGSEA. This CDR3 contains 15 residues. CDR3 protein: CSAKDGDLGTFEQFF. CDR3 in DNA: TGCAGCGCCAAGGATGGGGATCTGGGGACCTTTGAGCAGTTCTTC.